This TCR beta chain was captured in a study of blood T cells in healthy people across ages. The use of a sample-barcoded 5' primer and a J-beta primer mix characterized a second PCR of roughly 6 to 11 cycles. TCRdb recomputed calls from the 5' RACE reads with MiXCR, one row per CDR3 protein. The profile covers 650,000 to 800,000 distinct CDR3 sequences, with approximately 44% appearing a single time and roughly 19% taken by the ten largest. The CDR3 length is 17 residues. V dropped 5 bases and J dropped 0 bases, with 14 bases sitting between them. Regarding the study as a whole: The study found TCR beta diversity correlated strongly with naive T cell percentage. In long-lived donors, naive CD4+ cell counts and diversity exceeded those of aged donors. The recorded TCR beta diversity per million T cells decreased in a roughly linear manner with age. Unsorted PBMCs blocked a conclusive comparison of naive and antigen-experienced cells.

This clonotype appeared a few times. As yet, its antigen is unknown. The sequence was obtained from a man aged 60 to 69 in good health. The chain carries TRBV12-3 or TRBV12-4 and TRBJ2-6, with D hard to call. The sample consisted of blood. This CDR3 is CASSPPARTSGANVLTF. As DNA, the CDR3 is TGTGCCAGCAGTCCCCCAGCCCGAACCTCTGGGGCCAACGTCCTGACTTTC.